This paragraph reports one TCR beta chain. What it recognizes is unknown. This record comes from a study of post-analysis software for immune sequencing data. Study-level points and caveats: Normalized Chao1 diversity was significantly lower in multiple sclerosis patients than in controls.

Every TCR beta cDNA library bore unique molecular identifiers. Input amounts of 1 to 10 million T cells were used. These gave around 500,000 cDNA molecules, so each molecule approximated one T cell. TCRdb recomputed calls from the PCR reads with MiXCR, one row per CDR3 protein. The table lists fewer than 900,000 distinct CDR3 sequences, more than 45% of them singletons. Sequencing was performed on blood. This receptor was obtained from a girl between 5 and 17 years old with multiple sclerosis.

The CDR3 reads CSVEDCGPGGGSYNEQFF. The CDR3 nucleotides read TGCAGCGTTGAAGACTGTGGACCGGGCGGTGGTTCCTACAATGAGCAGTTCTTC. The chain carries TRBV29-1 and TRBJ2-1; D is undetermined. The CDR3 sequence is 18 residues long. Germline V CDR1 and CDR2: SQVTM, ANQGSEA. Trimming took off 0 bases at V and 1 base at J, with 19 bases between the two ends.